Listed here is a single T cell receptor beta chain. Its antigen is unknown. These data come from a study of cytomegalovirus exposure and HLA in healthy donors. Regarding the study as a whole: Roughly uniform depth of sequencing across donors was assumed in presence/absence analyses. Clonal expansion, a later analysis showed, was greater in HLA-associated TCR beta chains than in equally common others.

Amplification used 60 Vbeta primers and 13 Jbeta primers. Sequenced by immunoSEQ multiplex PCR; TCRdb stores in-frame clones only, minus some. Of 170,000 or so clones listed, around 88% were seen once; the top ten hold roughly 1.9%. This CDR3 is 15 amino acids long. The germline V gene has CDR1 SEHNR and CDR2 FQNEAQ (reference sequence). This TCR was sampled from a woman aged 18-29 years in good health and CMV-seronegative. The specimen sequenced was PBMCs. The chain joins TRBV7-9 to TRBJ2-5; 7 bases are a match to TRBD2. The J call is uncertain, as TRBJ2-7 better fits the DNA end. The CDR3 reads CASSLVGGGSYEQYF. As DNA, the CDR3 is TGTGCCAGCAGCTTAGTTGGCGGGGGTTCCTACGAGCAGTACTTC.